A selection of T cell receptor beta chains follows, all from one sample in a study of immune evolution from preneoplasia to lung adenocarcinoma. The protocol was immunoSEQ multiplex PCR, while the TCRdb copy is restricted to in-frame clones and leaves out a portion. Here the sample spans several thousand clones, roughly 75% being singletons. The sample consisted of FFPE adjacent normal lung tissue. Receptor source: a person between 55 and 80 years old with lung adenocarcinoma. Both conserved end residues are part of each CDR3. D genes are given only for firm matches. A clone size is listed for some rows: how often the clone was seen (once, few, many), or a class if it is expanded.

d_call	j_call	v_call	clone_size	cdr3_aa	cdr3_nt
-	TRBJ2-2	TRBV5-4	-	CASSANTGELFF	TGTGCCAGCAGCGCGAACACCGGGGAGCTGTTTTTT
-	TRBJ1-1	TRBV18	once	CASSEGGRMNTEAFF	TGTGCCAGCTCAGAGGGGGGACGGATGAACACTGAAGCTTTCTTT
TRBD2	TRBJ2-3	TRBV29-1	-	CSPALADTDTQYF	TGCAGCCCCGCACTAGCGGACACAGATACGCAGTATTTT
-	TRBJ1-4	TRBV11-3	-	CASSFWEPCNEKLFF	TGTGCCAGCAGCTTTTGGGAGCCCTGTAATGAAAAACTGTTTTTT
-	TRBJ1-1	TRBV10-1	-	CASQKEVGTEAFF	TGCGCCAGCCAGAAGGAGGTTGGGACTGAAGCTTTCTTT
-	TRBJ1-5	TRBV14	-	CASSHGGRGGNQPQHF	TGTGCCAGCAGCCATGGAGGGCGCGGTGGCAATCAGCCCCAGCATTTT
-	TRBJ2-1	TRBV4-1	-	CASSRHWGGSYNEQFF	TGCGCCAGCAGCCGCCATTGGGGAGGCTCCTACAATGAGCAGTTCTTC
-	TRBJ2-1	TRBV28	-	CASSLSAVSYNEQFF	TGTGCCAGCAGTCTCTCTGCGGTCTCCTACAATGAGCAGTTCTTC
TRBD1	TRBJ1-2	TRBV7-9	-	CASSLRLRTGSNYGYTF	TGTGCCAGCAGCCTTCGATTGAGGACAGGGAGTAACTATGGCTACACCTTC
-	TRBJ2-1	TRBV9	-	CASSAGASSYNEQFF	TGTGCCAGCAGCGCAGGGGCAAGCTCCTACAATGAGCAGTTCTTC
TRBD1	TRBJ2-2	TRBV7-8	-	CASSPLDRDTGELFF	TGTGCCAGCAGCCCTTTAGACAGGGACACCGGGGAGCTGTTTTTT
TRBD2	TRBJ2-3	TRBV27	few	CASRHYRLAGEDTQYF	TGTGCCAGCCGTCACTACAGACTAGCGGGAGAAGATACGCAGTATTTT
TRBD1	TRBJ2-5	TRBV9	-	CASSELDREETQYF	TGTGCCAGCAGCGAATTGGACAGGGAGGAGACCCAGTACTTC
TRBD2	TRBJ2-7	TRBV5-1	few	CASSLTSGSSYEQYF	TGCGCCAGCAGCTTGACTAGCGGGAGCTCCTACGAGCAGTACTTC
TRBD2	TRBJ2-5	TRBV7-2	few	CASSFSGISETQYF	TGTGCCAGCAGCTTTAGCGGGATATCAGAGACCCAGTACTTC
TRBD2	TRBJ2-1	TRBV7-9	-	CASSPEPGLADYNEQFF	TGTGCCAGCAGCCCAGAACCGGGACTAGCGGATTACAATGAGCAGTTCTTC
TRBD1	TRBJ2-5	TRBV7-2	-	CASSSGQGFETQYF	TGTGCCAGCAGCTCCGGACAGGGCTTTGAGACCCAGTACTTC
-	TRBJ2-2	TRBV11-2	-	CASSGQNTGELFF	TGTGCCAGCAGTGGACAGAACACCGGGGAGCTGTTTTTT
TRBD2	TRBJ2-1	TRBV11-3	-	CASSLGGGAGFSYNEQFF	TGTGCCAGCAGCTTGGGGGGTGGAGCGGGATTCTCCTACAATGAGCAGTTCTTC
-	TRBJ2-3	TRBV6-5	few	CASSQDGSSTDTQYF	TGTGCCAGCAGCCAGGACGGCTCTAGCACAGATACGCAGTATTTT
-	TRBJ1-1	TRBV6-4	-	CASSDRGNTEAFF	TGTGCCAGCAGTGACAGGGGGAACACTGAAGCTTTCTTT
TRBD2	TRBJ2-1	TRBV14	-	CAGSQGSGRVNEQFF	TGTGCCGGCAGCCAAGGTAGCGGGAGAGTCAATGAGCAGTTCTTC
TRBD2	TRBJ2-1	TRBV11-3	-	CASSLDGREGLREQFF	TGTGCCAGCAGCTTAGATGGGCGGGAGGGCCTAAGAGAGCAGTTCTTC
-	TRBJ2-7	TRBV5-1	-	CASSYQGTNEQYF	TGCGCCAGCAGCTATCAGGGTACGAACGAGCAGTACTTC
TRBD1	TRBJ2-1	TRBV15	-	CATSSGTGPREQFF	TGTGCCACCAGCTCCGGGACAGGGCCCCGCGAGCAGTTCTTC
-	TRBJ2-2	TRBV11-3	-	CASSFTASGELFF	TGTGCCAGCAGCTTTACCGCCTCCGGGGAGCTGTTTTTT
TRBD1	TRBJ1-3	TRBV5-1	-	CASSPGQGGNTIYF	TGCGCCAGCAGCCCGGGACAGGGAGGAAACACCATATATTTT
TRBD2	TRBJ2-3	TRBV29-1	-	CSVERIAGGPTDTQYF	TGCAGCGTTGAACGGATTGCGGGAGGGCCGACAGATACGCAGTATTTT
TRBD1	TRBJ1-1	TRBV5-1	-	CASSVSTRGQNTEAFF	TGCGCCAGCAGCGTCTCGACCAGGGGGCAGAACACTGAAGCTTTCTTT
-	TRBJ2-5	TRBV15	-	CATSSRPHSQETQYF	TGTGCCACCAGCAGCCGACCGCACTCACAAGAGACCCAGTACTTC
TRBD2	TRBJ2-1	TRBV27	-	CAISGGNEQFF	TGTGCCATTTCGGGAGGCAATGAGCAGTTCTTC
TRBD2	TRBJ2-1	TRBV7-6	-	CASTQRDYSYNEQFF	TGTGCCAGCACCCAACGGGACTACTCCTACAATGAGCAGTTCTTC
-	TRBJ2-3	TRBV9	-	CASSVNQGGDTQYF	TGTGCCAGCAGCGTAAATCAGGGTGGGGATACGCAGTATTTT
TRBD2	TRBJ2-2	TRBV10-2	few	CASSGGGGELFF	TGCGCCAGCAGTGGCGGGGGCGGGGAGCTGTTTTTT
TRBD2	TRBJ2-1	TRBV6-1	-	CASSEYLAGGVEQFF	TGTGCCAGCAGTGAATACCTAGCGGGAGGCGTTGAGCAGTTCTTC
-	TRBJ2-5	TRBV29-1	-	CSVEVALNQETQYF	TGCAGCGTTGAGGTTGCGCTAAACCAAGAGACCCAGTACTTC
-	TRBJ2-1	TRBV7-6	-	CASSLGTSLGGQFF	TGTGCCAGCAGCTTAGGGACCAGCTTGGGTGGGCAGTTCTTC
-	TRBJ1-5	TRBV29-1	-	CSVEVSQGSAQHF	TGCAGCGTTGAAGTCAGCCAGGGATCAGCCCAGCATTTT
TRBD2	TRBJ2-2	TRBV4-3	once	CASSQDPASGLNTGELFF	TGCGCCAGCAGCCAAGATCCGGCTAGCGGTTTGAACACCGGGGAGCTGTTTTTT
-	TRBJ2-5	TRBV9	few	CASSSGPQVAQYF	TGTGCCAGCAGCTCGGGACCCCAGGTGGCCCAGTACTTC
-	TRBJ1-2	TRBV6-5	-	CASSYGGFSYGYTF	TGTGCCAGCAGTTACGGGGGATTCAGCTATGGCTACACCTTC
-	TRBJ2-1	TRBV28	-	CASISREDGNNEQFF	TGTGCCAGCATATCAAGGGAGGACGGGAACAATGAGCAGTTCTTC
TRBD1	TRBJ1-1	TRBV28	once	CASRTASLDRGNTEAFF	TGTGCCAGCAGGACCGCCTCCTTGGACAGGGGGAACACTGAAGCTTTCTTT
-	TRBJ2-2	TRBV27	-	CASTRNLASSNTGELFF	TGTGCCAGCACCAGAAACCTCGCTAGTTCGAACACCGGGGAGCTGTTTTTT
TRBD1	TRBJ2-3	TRBV6-5	-	CASSYSRRQGVDTQYF	TGTGCCAGCAGTTACTCTAGGCGACAGGGAGTAGATACGCAGTATTTT
TRBD2	TRBJ2-2	TRBV5-1	-	CASSLDGGGDWTGELFF	TGCGCCAGCAGCTTGGACGGGGGGGGAGATTGGACCGGGGAGCTGTTTTTT
-	TRBJ2-1	TRBV6-5	-	CASSYGAGKGYNEQFF	TGTGCCAGCAGTTACGGAGCAGGGAAAGGCTACAATGAGCAGTTCTTC